The present T cell receptor beta chain was sequenced within a study of read filtering for tumor transcriptome and immune sequencing (dated by TCRdb to the early 2020s). General notes on the study: Of the patients in the cohort, approximately 17 were male and 14 to 15 were female, and their mean age was roughly 68 years, with a range of about 40 to 85. TCR-region mapped reads per sample ranged from about 4.05 to 10.27 million with IR-seq versus only roughly 75 to 1,300 with RNA-seq. A main aim was a read-filtering strategy for immune repertoire data, specifically whether clonotypes supported by a single read should be removed. By revised international staging, eight or nine patients were R-ISS I, some 16 were R-ISS II and roughly seven were R-ISS III. Using the same bone marrow samples, the study compared TCR repertoires obtained by targeted immune repertoire sequencing with those obtained by bulk whole-transcriptome sequencing. Whole-transcriptome libraries were prepared with the TruSeq RNA Access Library Prep Kit after DNase treatment.

Starting from approximately 400 ng RNA, TCR libraries were constructed with the Immunoverse kit using molecular barcoded adaptors that cover the alpha/delta and beta/gamma chains. TCR library preparation used the same RNA that went into transcriptome sequencing. Sequencing of TCR libraries was carried out on an Illumina HiSeq 4000 with 2 x 150 cycles. The original methods were these. TCR reads were aligned to human V, D, J and C references and assembled into CDR3 clonotypes with MiXCR, including quality filtering and error correction. The tcR package in R was used for analysis of clonotype counts and gene usage diversity. Raw mapping reads were checked after the RNA-seq reads had been mapped by STAR aligner version 2.5.3a onto the human GRCh37 genome. To test the effect of sequencing depth on detected clonotypes, IR-seq fastq files were randomly downsampled using Seqtk 1.3. The raw public data were reprocessed by TCRdb itself: fastp quality trimming at Q25, MiXCR clonotype calling, in-frame beta chains only. Records with the same CDR3 protein are collapsed into one entry carrying the most frequent genes and DNA. The V and J calls here are based on TCRdb, not the publication. This sample lists approximately 61,000 distinct CDR3 sequences; under 20% were detected once. The leading ten clones occupy around 15% of the sample.

Every patient had bone marrow sampled at the time of active disease. Bone marrow mononuclear cells were isolated by Ficoll-Hypaque density gradient centrifugation. Myeloma plasma cells were removed and CD138-negative cells were obtained by negative selection following labeling with CD138 magnetic microbeads on a MACS separator. Flow cytometry on an Attune NxT with CD138 antibodies was used to check the purity of the isolated cells. Total RNA was extracted with TRIzol reagent and quantified with a NanoDrop spectrophotometer. Paired RNA-seq and IR-seq were performed on the CD138-negative bone marrow sample of each patient. Broader findings and caveats from the paper: IR-seq captured clonotypes at much higher depth and more reliably than RNA-seq, and smaller IR-seq throughput sufficed to identify most shared clonotypes. The sorted CD138-negative fraction was not purified T cells but a mixed bone marrow immune population. When single-read clonotypes were removed, the proportions of shared clonotypes in IR-seq and RNA-seq correlated more strongly. In IR-seq, single-read clonotypes were roughly 84% of clonotypes but approximately 4% of total reads; in RNA-seq they were 74.6% of clonotypes and 35% to 50% of reads.

In its sample, this clonotype was seen many times. The target of this receptor is not known. No much larger clonotype is one base removed from it; base qualities were not supplied. Including the terminal cysteine and phenylalanine, the CDR3 comprises 15 residues. Kept here is only the CDR3 DNA, which spans 45 bases and is read in frame from base 1. CDR1 and CDR2, per the germline V gene, are SGHRS and YFSETQ. The germline V and J ends show losses of 4 bases and 1 base respectively, and no gene match explains 7 bases of the junction. What was sequenced was a population of CD138-negative cells sorted from bone marrow. Explained via the paper, the cell subset or site label denotes: bone marrow mononuclear cells depleted of CD138+ plasma/myeloma cells by negative magnetic selection. The origin of this receptor is a donor older than 35 with multiple myeloma. The chain joins TRBV5-1 to TRBJ1-1, and 7 junctional nucleotides match TRBD1. The DNA reads TGCGCCAGCAGCACAGGGGACAGCAGGAACACTGAAGCTTTCTTT. It translates to CASSTGDSRNTEAFF.